The 9 T cell receptor beta chains in this list originate from one sample, sequenced in a study of blood T cell repertoires in COVID-19. The method was immunoSEQ multiplex PCR; TCRdb's version includes in-frame clones alone and lacks a portion of them. This table holds under 250,000 clones, 80% to 90% found once. Sequencing was done on a sample of PBMCs or T cells enriched from blood (not recorded which). The receptors were sampled from a woman aged 25 to 45 who had been exposed to COVID-19.

The J gene is TRBJ1-5, the V gene TRBV10-2, with 7 bases aligning to TRBD1. J was trimmed by 2 bases and V by 6 bases; bases with no gene match: 7. The CDR3 consists of 15 residues. CDR1 is WSHSY, CDR2 SAAADI, per germline. CDR3 sequence reads: CASREAGGRNQPQHF. In DNA, the CDR3 is TGCGCCAGCAGGGAAGCAGGGGGTCGCAATCAGCCCCAGCATTTT.

The chain couples TRBV28 to TRBJ2-7, with a tentative D call TRBD2 (7 bases). V dropped 7 bases and J dropped 3 bases, with 16 bases sitting between them. The CDR3 is 14 amino acids. CDR1 is MDHEN, CDR2 SYDVKM, per germline. In DNA, the CDR3 is TGTGCCAGCATGGGCGGGGGCAATATCTACGAGCAGTACTTC. Its protein is CASMGGGNIYEQYF. Drawing the rest from reference TRBV28 and TRBJ2-7, the complete variable domain is DVKVTQSSRYLVKRTGEKVFLECVQDMDHENMFWYRQDPGLGLRLIYFSYDVKMKEKGDIPEGYSVSREKKERFSLILESASTNQTSMYLCASMGGGNIYEQYFGPGTRLTVT.

J is TRBJ1-5 and V is TRBV5-1, with a weak D call TRBD1 (6 bases). The V and J ends lost 6 bases and 3 bases respectively, with 16 bases between them. Germline CDR1 is SGHRS and CDR2 is YFSETQ. This CDR3 comprises 15 residues. CDR3 in DNA: TGCGCCAGCATCAGGACAGTCCGATTCAATCAGCCCCAGCATTTT. Its translation is CASIRTVRFNQPQHF. The variable domain in full, with the rest retrieved from reference TRBV5-1 and TRBJ1-5, is KAGVTQTPRYLIKTRGQQVTLSCSPISGHRSVSWYQQTPGQGLQFLFEYFSETQRNKGNFPGRFSGRQFSNSRSEMNVSTLELGDSALYLCASIRTVRFNQPQHFGDGTRLSIL.

This chain uses TRBV7-2 with TRBJ2-1; 8 nucleotides line up with TRBD1. V was clipped by 5 bases and J by 6 bases; unmatched bases: 3. Germline CDR1 and CDR2: SGHTA and FQGNSA. The CDR3 extends over 13 amino acids. The CDR3 sequence is CASSRTGINEQFF. CDR3 nucleotides: TGTGCCAGCAGCCGGACAGGGATCAATGAGCAGTTCTTC.

This chain joins TRBV28 and TRBJ2-1, with D possibly TRBD2 on 5 matching bases. V lost 7 bases and J lost 13, with 17 bases in between. CDR3 size: 12 residues. CDR1 is MDHEN, CDR2 SYDVKM, per germline. The CDR3 spells CASNSDRGEQFF. The DNA for the CDR3 is TGTGCCAGCAACTCTGACCGGGGAGAACAGTTCTTC. The complete variable domain, with remaining parts taken from reference TRBV28 and TRBJ2-1, reads DVKVTQSSRYLVKRTGEKVFLECVQDMDHENMFWYRQDPGLGLRLIYFSYDVKMKEKGDIPEGYSVSREKKERFSLILESASTNQTSMYLCASNSDRGEQFFGPGTRLTVL.

The chain employs TRBV4-2 and TRBJ2-1; the D gene is possibly TRBD2 (6 bases). Deletions cut 1 base from V and 8 bases from J, with 18 bases between. Germline loops: CDR1 LGHNA, CDR2 YNFKEQ. The CDR3 has 16 residues. The DNA for the CDR3 is TGTGCCAGCAGCCAAGGACGACTAGAGGGTATGGATGAGCAGTTCTTC. This codes for CASSQGRLEGMDEQFF.

V gene TRBV24-1 combines with J gene TRBJ2-2; 12 bases are shared with TRBD2. Trimming cost V 3 bases and J 13 bases; bases outside gene matches: 17. Germline V gene sequence: CDR1 KGHDR, CDR2 SFDVKD. CDR3 size: 18 residues. CDR3 amino acids: CATSDRRTSGDRRRMLFF. In DNA, the CDR3 is TGTGCCACCAGTGATCGTCGGACTAGCGGGGACCGAAGAAGGATGCTGTTTTTT.

The chain combines TRBV7-2 with TRBJ2-5; tentatively, D is TRBD2 (6 bases). V lost 5 bases, J lost 2 bases, and 12 bases lay in between. Germline V gene sequence: CDR1 SGHTA, CDR2 FQGNSA. The CDR3 is made up of 14 amino acids. The CDR3 DNA reads TGTGCCAGCAGCCAGGCGGGGCAACAAGAGACCCAGTACTTC. This codes for CASSQAGQQETQYF. Together with reference TRBV7-2 and TRBJ2-5, the CDR3 gives the full variable domain: GAGVSQSPSNKVTEKGKDVELRCDPISGHTALYWYRQSLGQGLEFLIYFQGNSAPDKSGLPSDRFSAERTGGSVSTLTIQRTQQEDSAVYLCASSQAGQQETQYFGPGTRLLVL.

The gene calls are TRBV30 and TRBJ1-5; 8 nucleotides align to TRBD1. After removal of 1 base from V and 2 bases from J, the junction contained 10 bases not matched to a gene. The CDR3 has 17 amino acids. Per germline, CDR1 GTSNPN and CDR2 SVGIG (reference sequence). This chain's CDR3 is CAWSAHRTGRGNQPQHF. The DNA for the CDR3 is TGTGCCTGGAGTGCCCATCGGACAGGGCGCGGCAATCAGCCCCAGCATTTT. The complete variable domain, with remaining parts taken from reference TRBV30 and TRBJ1-5, reads SQTIHQWPATLVQPVGSPLSLECTVEGTSNPNLYWYRQAAGRGLQLLFYSVGIGQISSEVPQNLSASRPQDRQFILSSKKLLLSDSGFYLCAWSAHRTGRGNQPQHFGDGTRLSIL.